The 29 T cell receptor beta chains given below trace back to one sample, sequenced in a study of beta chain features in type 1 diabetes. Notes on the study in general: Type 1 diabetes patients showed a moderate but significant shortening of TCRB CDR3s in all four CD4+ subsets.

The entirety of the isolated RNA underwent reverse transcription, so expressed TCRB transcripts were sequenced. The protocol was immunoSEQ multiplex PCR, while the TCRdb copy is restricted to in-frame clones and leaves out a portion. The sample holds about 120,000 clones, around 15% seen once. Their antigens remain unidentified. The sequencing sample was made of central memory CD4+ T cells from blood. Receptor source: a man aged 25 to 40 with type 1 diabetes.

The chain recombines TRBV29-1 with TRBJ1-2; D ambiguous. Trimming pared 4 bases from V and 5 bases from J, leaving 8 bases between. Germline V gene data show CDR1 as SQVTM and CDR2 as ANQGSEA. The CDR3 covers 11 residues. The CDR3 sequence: CSVGTTYGYTF. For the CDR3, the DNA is TGCAGCGTTGGGACGACATATGGCTACACCTTC.

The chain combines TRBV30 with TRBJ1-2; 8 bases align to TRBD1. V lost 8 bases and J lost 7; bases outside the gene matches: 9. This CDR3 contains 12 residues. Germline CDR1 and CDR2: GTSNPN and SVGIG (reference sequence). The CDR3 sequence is CARRQGLGGYTF. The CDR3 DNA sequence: TGTGCCCGTAGACAGGGGCTGGGTGGCTACACCTTC.

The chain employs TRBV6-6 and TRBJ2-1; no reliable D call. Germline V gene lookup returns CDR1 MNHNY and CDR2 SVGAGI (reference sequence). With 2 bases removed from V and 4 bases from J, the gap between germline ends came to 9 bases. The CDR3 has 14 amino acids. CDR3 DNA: TGTGCCAGCAGTTACCCCAAGGAATACAATGAGCAGTTCTTC. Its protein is CASSYPKEYNEQFF.

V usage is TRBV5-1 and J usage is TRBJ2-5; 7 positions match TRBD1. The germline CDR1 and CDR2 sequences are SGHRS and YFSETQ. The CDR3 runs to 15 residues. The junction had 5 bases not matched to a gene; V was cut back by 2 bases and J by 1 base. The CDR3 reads CASSFQTGTQETQYF. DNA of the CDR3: TGCGCCAGCAGCTTCCAGACAGGGACCCAAGAGACCCAGTACTTC.

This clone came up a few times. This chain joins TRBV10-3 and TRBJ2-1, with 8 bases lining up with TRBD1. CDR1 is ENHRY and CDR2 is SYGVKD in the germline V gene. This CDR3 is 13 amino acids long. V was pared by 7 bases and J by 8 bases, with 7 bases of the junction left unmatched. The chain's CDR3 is CAIMGQASDEQFF. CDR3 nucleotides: TGTGCCATCATGGGACAGGCCTCCGATGAGCAGTTCTTC.

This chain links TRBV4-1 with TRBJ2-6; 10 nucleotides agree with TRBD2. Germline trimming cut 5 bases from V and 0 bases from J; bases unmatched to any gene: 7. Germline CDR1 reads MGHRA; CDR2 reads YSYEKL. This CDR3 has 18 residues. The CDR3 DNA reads TGCGCCAGCAGCAAAGGAACTAGCGGGGCCTCTGGGGCCAACGTCCTGACTTTC. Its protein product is CASSKGTSGASGANVLTF.

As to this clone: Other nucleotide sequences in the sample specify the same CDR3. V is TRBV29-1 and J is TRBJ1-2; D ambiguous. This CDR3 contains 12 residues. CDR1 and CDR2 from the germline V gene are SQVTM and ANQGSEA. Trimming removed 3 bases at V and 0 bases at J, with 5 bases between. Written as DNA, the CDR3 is TGCAGCGTTGAGGGATCTAACTATGGCTACACCTTC. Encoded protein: CSVEGSNYGYTF.

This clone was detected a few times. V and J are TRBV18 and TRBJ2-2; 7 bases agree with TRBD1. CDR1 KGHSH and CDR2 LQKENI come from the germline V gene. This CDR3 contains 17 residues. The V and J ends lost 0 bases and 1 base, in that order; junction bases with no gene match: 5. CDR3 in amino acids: CASSPPIGTENTGELFF. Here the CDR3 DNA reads TGTGCCAGCTCACCACCGATCGGGACAGAGAACACCGGGGAGCTGTTTTTT. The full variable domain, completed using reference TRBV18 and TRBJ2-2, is NAGVMQNPRHLVRRRGQEARLRCSPMKGHSHVYWYRQLPEEGLKFMVYLQKENIIDESGMPKERFSAEFPKEGPSILRIQQVVRGDSAAYFCASSPPIGTENTGELFFGEGSRLTVL.

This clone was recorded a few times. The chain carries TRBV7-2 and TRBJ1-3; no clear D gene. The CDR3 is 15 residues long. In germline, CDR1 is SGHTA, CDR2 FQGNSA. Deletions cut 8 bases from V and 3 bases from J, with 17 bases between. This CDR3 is CASAYGQANGNTIYF. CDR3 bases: TGTGCCAGCGCCTACGGGCAGGCCAATGGAAACACCATATATTTT.

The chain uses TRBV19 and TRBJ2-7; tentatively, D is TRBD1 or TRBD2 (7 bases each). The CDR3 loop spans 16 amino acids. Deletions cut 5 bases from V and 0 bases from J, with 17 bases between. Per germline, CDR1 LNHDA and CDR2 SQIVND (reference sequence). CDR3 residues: CASSSRAGGDSYEQYF. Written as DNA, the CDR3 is TGTGCCAGTAGTTCCCGAGCAGGGGGGGACTCCTACGAGCAGTACTTC.

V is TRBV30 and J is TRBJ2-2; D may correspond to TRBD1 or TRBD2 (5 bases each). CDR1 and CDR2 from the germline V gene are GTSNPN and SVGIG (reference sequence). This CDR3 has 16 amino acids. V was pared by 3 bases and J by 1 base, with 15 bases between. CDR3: CAWREAGKLNTGELFF. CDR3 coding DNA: TGTGCCTGGAGGGAGGCAGGGAAGTTGAACACCGGGGAGCTGTTTTTT.

The CDR3 DNA sequence: TGTGCTAGTGCCCCCTGGGGGGACCTCTCTGGGGCCAACGTCCTGACTTTC. It encodes CASAPWGDLSGANVLTF. The rearrangement uses TRBV12-5 and TRBJ2-6; maybe TRBD2 (6 bases). The CDR3 sequence is 17 residues long. The germline V gene has CDR1 LGHNT and CDR2 FRNRAP. Trimming left V 7 bases short and J 0 bases short, with 16 bases between.

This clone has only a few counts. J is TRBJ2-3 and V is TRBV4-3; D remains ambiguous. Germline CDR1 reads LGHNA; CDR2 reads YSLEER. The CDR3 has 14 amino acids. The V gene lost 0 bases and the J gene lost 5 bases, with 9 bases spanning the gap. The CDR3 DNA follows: TGCGCCAGCAGCCAAGAATACCTAGGAGATACGCAGTATTTT. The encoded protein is CASSQEYLGDTQYF.

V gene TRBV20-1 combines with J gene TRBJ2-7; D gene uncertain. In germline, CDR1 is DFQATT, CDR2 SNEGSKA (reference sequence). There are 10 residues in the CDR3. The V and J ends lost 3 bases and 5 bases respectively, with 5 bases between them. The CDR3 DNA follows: TGCAGTGCTAGTGGGGACGAGCAGTACTTC. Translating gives CSASGDEQYF.

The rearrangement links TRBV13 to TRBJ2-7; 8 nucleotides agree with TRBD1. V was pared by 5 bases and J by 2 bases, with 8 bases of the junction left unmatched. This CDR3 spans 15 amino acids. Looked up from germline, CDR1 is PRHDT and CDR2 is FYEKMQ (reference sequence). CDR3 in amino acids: CASSPTPGQAYEQYF. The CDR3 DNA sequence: TGTGCCAGCAGCCCTACCCCGGGACAGGCCTACGAGCAGTACTTC.

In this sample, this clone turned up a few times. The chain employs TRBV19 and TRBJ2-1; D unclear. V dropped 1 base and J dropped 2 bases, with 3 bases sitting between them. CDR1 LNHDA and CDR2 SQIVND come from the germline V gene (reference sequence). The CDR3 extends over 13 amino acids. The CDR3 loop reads CASSIGTYNEQFF. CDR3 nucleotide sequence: TGTGCCAGTAGTATAGGAACCTACAATGAGCAGTTCTTC.

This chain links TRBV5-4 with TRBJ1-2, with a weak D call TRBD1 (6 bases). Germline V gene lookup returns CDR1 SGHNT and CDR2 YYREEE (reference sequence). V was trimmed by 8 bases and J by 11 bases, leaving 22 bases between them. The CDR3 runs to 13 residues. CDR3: CASTPGGHVSYTF. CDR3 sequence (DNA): TGTGCCAGTACTCCCGGGGGACACGTCTCGTACACCTTC.

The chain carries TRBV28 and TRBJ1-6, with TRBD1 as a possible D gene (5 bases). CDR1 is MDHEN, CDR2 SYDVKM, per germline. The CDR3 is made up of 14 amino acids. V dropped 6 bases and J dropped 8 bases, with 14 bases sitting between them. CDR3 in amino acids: CASRDAGKDSPLHF. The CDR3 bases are TGTGCCAGCAGGGACGCAGGGAAGGATTCACCCCTCCACTTT.

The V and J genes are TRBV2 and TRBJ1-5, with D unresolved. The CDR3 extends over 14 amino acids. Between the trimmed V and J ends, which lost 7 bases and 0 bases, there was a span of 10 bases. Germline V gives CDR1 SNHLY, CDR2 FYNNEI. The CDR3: CASNGDYSNQPQHF. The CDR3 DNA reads TGTGCCAGCAATGGGGATTATAGCAATCAGCCCCAGCATTTT.

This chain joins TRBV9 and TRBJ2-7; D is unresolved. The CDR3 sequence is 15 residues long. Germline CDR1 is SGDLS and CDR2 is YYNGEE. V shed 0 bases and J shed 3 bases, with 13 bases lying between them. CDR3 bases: TGTGCCAGCAGCGTAGACTTTGGACCCGGCTACGAGCAGTACTTC. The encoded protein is CASSVDFGPGYEQYF.

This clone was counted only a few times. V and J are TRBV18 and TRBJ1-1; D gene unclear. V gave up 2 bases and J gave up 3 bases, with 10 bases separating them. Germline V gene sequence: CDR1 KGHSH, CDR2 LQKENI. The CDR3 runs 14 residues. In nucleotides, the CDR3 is TGTGCCAGCTCACCAGTCTCACTAGACACTGAAGCTTTCTTT. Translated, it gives CASSPVSLDTEAFF. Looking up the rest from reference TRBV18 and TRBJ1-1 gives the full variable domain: NAGVMQNPRHLVRRRGQEARLRCSPMKGHSHVYWYRQLPEEGLKFMVYLQKENIIDESGMPKERFSAEFPKEGPSILRIQQVVRGDSAAYFCASSPVSLDTEAFFGQGTRLTVV.

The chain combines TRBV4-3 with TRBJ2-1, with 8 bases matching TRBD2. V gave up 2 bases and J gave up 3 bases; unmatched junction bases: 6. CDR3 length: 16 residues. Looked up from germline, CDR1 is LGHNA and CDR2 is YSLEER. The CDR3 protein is CASSQSLAGRYNEQFF. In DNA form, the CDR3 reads TGCGCCAGCAGCCAATCCTTAGCGGGGCGCTACAATGAGCAGTTCTTC.

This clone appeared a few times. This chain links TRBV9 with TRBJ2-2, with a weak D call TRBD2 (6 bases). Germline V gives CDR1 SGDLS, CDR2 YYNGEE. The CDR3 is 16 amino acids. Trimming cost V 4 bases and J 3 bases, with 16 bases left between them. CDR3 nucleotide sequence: TGTGCCAGCAGCTTACTCGGGGCGGGACACACCGGGGAGCTGTTTTTT. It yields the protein CASSLLGAGHTGELFF.

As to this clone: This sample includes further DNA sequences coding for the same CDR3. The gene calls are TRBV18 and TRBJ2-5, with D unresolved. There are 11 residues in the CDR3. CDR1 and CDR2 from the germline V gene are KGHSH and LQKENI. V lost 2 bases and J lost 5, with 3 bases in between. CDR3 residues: CASSPKETQYF. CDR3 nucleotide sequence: TGTGCCAGCTCACCAAAGGAGACCCAGTACTTC.

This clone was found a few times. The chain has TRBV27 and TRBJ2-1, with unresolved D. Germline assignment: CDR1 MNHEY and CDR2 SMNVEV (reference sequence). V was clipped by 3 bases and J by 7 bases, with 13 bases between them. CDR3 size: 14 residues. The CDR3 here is CASSLLGRVNEQFF. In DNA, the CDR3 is TGTGCCAGCAGTTTGTTAGGAAGGGTAAATGAGCAGTTCTTC.

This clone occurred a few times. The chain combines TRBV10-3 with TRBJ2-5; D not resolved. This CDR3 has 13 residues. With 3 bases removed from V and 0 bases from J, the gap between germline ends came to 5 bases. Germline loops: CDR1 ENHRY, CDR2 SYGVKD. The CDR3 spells CAISEYNQETQYF. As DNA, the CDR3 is TGTGCCATCAGTGAATACAACCAAGAGACCCAGTACTTC.

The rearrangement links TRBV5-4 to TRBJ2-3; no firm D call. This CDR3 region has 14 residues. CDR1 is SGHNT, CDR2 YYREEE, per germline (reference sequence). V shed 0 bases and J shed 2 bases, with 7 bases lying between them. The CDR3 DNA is TGTGCCAGCAGCTTGGAGGTAGTCACAGATACGCAGTATTTT. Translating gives CASSLEVVTDTQYF.

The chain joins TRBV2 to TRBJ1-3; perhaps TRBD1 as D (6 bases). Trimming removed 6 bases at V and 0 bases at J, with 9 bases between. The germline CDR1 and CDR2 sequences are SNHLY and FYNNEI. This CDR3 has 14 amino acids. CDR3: CASRSDSSGNTIYF. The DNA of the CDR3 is TGTGCCAGCAGGTCGGACAGCTCTGGAAACACCATATATTTT.

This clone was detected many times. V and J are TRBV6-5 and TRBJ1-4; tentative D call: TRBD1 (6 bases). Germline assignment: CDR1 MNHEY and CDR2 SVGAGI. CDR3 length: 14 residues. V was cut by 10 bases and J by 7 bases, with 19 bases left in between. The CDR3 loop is CATATGWGGEKLFF. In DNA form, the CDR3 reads TGTGCCACCGCGACAGGTTGGGGTGGTGAAAAACTGTTTTTT.